A selection of T cell receptor beta chains follows, all from one sample in a study of shared clonotypes between healthy human individuals. Generated by immunoSEQ multiplex PCR, the TCRdb table keeps only in-frame clones and is missing some. The table has about 710,000 clones, around three quarters seen once; the top ten hold around 1.7%. Specimen: memory CD4+ T cells sorted from blood. These TCRs come from a woman aged 25 to 39 in good health. CDR3s include the opening cysteine and the closing phenylalanine or tryptophan. A D gene is named only where the DNA matches it firmly. Only some rows state a clone size, as once, few, many or a class for expanded clones.

cdr3_nt,cdr3_aa,v_call,clone_size,j_call,d_call
TGTGCCAGCAGCTACCCTAGCACAGATACGCAGTATTTT,CASSYPSTDTQYF,TRBV11-2,-,TRBJ2-3,-
TGTGCCAGCAGCGCGGACAGGACCTCCTACGAGCAGTACTTC,CASSADRTSYEQYF,TRBV7-2,-,TRBJ2-7,TRBD1
TGCGCCAGCAGCCCAATCCGACTGCCATCCTCCTACGAGCAGTACTTC,CASSPIRLPSSYEQYF,TRBV4-1,many,TRBJ2-7,-
TGTGCCAGCTCACCACTAGAAGGAGAGACCCAGTACTTC,CASSPLEGETQYF,TRBV18,-,TRBJ2-5,-
TGTGCCAGCAGCTTGATGAACAGGGGGGAGACCCAGTACTTC,CASSLMNRGETQYF,TRBV5-6,-,TRBJ2-5,TRBD1
TGCAGCGTTCCAACCATGGACCTACCCTCCGGCTACACCTTC,CSVPTMDLPSGYTF,TRBV29-1,-,TRBJ1-2,-
TGTGCCAGTAGTACTGAAGGACAGGGTCCCTTTGGGGGCTACACCTTC,CASSTEGQGPFGGYTF,TRBV19,-,TRBJ1-2,TRBD1
TGTGCCAGCAGTTTACTCTGGGGAGGCACTGAAGCTTTCTTT,CASSLLWGGTEAFF,TRBV28,-,TRBJ1-1,-
TGTGCCAGCAGCTTTGGTAATGAGCAGTTCTTC,CASSFGNEQFF,TRBV11-3,-,TRBJ2-1,-
TGTGCCAGCAGCCGAGCGCGCGGGAGCTCATACGAGCAGTACTTC,CASSRARGSSYEQYF,TRBV28,-,TRBJ2-7,TRBD2
TGTGCCATCAGTGGACAGGGGGTCTCCTACGAGCAGTACTTC,CAISGQGVSYEQYF,TRBV10-3,-,TRBJ2-7,TRBD1
TGTGCCAGCAGCTTGGGGGGCACTTGGGGACAAGAGACCCAGTACTTC,CASSLGGTWGQETQYF,TRBV7-7,-,TRBJ2-5,-
TGTGCCATCAGTGAGTCAGGGACTAGCGGACAAGAGACCCAGTACTTC,CAISESGTSGQETQYF,TRBV10-3,-,TRBJ2-5,TRBD2
TGTGCCAGCACGACTAGCGGGGGAGGGGATACGCAGTATTTT,CASTTSGGGDTQYF,TRBV2,-,TRBJ2-3,TRBD2
TGTGCCAGCTCGGGGGTCCCCTACGAGCAGTACTTC,CASSGVPYEQYF,TRBV6-5,-,TRBJ2-7,-
TGTGCCAGCTCACCACAGGGGGAATCCTACGAGCAGTACTTC,CASSPQGESYEQYF,TRBV18,-,TRBJ2-7,-
TGTGCCAGCAGCGCGGGCAGCAACTATGGCTACACCTTC,CASSAGSNYGYTF,TRBV9,-,TRBJ1-2,-
TGTGCCAGTCAGTCGGGAGATGGCTACGAGCAGTACTTC,CASQSGDGYEQYF,TRBV5-4,-,TRBJ2-7,-
TGTGCCAGCAGGGGCGACACAGATACGCAGTATTTT,CASRGDTDTQYF,TRBV2,many,TRBJ2-3,-
TGTGCCAGCAGTGAATACGGCAGCTACACTGAAGCTTTCTTT,CASSEYGSYTEAFF,TRBV25-1,-,TRBJ1-1,-
TGTGCCAGCATTCCGGGGACAGCCACTGGAAGCGAGCAGTACTTC,CASIPGTATGSEQYF,TRBV5-5,-,TRBJ2-7,TRBD1
TGTGCCAGCAGTCAAGGGACAGGGGATGAGCAGTTCTTC,CASSQGTGDEQFF,TRBV6-1,-,TRBJ2-1,TRBD1
TGCGCCAGCAGCTTGAGTTCGGGCTCCTACAATGAGCAGTTCTTC,CASSLSSGSYNEQFF,TRBV5-1,-,TRBJ2-1,-
TGCGCCAGCAGTTCAGGATCCTATGGCTACACCTTC,CASSSGSYGYTF,TRBV10-1,many,TRBJ1-2,-
TGTGCCAGCAGTGAACGGCAGCAGGGGTTCATTCAGTACTTC,CASSERQQGFIQYF,TRBV2,few,TRBJ2-4,-